The sequence of this T cell receptor (beta chain) was determined in a study of blood T cell repertoires in COVID-19. Study summary: Samples taken during acute and convalescent COVID-19 were collected in the United States, Italy and Spain. PBMCs, B-cell-depleted T cells, or T cells provided the cDNA or gDNA that made up the material.

V was clipped by 1 base and J by 8 bases, with 10 bases between them. The CDR3 is 13 amino acids. Germline CDR1 and CDR2: SGHNT and YENEEA. Per the authors' pipeline: Estimates of nucleated cell counts were drawn from the amplification of reference gene primers. The repertoire was sequenced with immunoSEQ multiplex PCR; TCRdb's copy has only in-frame clones and lacks some. V and J calls and clone size are copied from that table; D and trimming were computed from the DNA. In the table there are 250,000 to 300,000 clones, 65% to 90% of which are singletons. This rearrangement joins TRBV11-3 to TRBJ2-3, with a possible D match to TRBD2 (6 bases). The clonotype originates from a man aged 50-60 years with active or convalescent COVID-19. Sample: peripheral blood. CDR3: CASSLVGGATQYF. Here the CDR3 DNA reads TGTGCCAGCAGCTTAGTGGGGGGAGCTACGCAGTATTTT.